This TCR beta chain was observed in a study of shared clonotypes between healthy human individuals. Overall study results and limits: Expectations were that clonotype sharing among donors would be affected by sequencing depth. Although depth was large, rarefaction showed that sequencing of the sorted subsets was incomplete. Exclusively blood specimens were collected; tissue repertoires likely differ.

Remarks on this clone: Its antigen remains unknown.

Adults of Caucasian background living in Nashville, Tennessee made up all donors. The CDR3 extends over 15 amino acids. V was cut by 4 bases and J by 1 base, with 12 bases left in between. The V gene's germline CDR1 is SGHAT and CDR2 FQNNGV. Assay: immunoSEQ multiplex PCR; the TCRdb copy retains only in-frame clones and omits some. The table includes 500,000 to 550,000 clones, roughly 95% detected once. The sequencing sample was made of naive CD4+ T cells sorted from blood. Stated subset: CD45RA+ positively selected. The sequence derives from a woman in her twenties or thirties in good health. The chain recombines TRBV11-2 with TRBJ2-3; TRBD2 might be the D (6 bases). The CDR3 reads CASSSPGLRTDTQYF. As DNA, the CDR3 is TGTGCCAGCAGCTCCCCGGGACTCCGCACAGATACGCAGTATTTT. Combining the CDR3 with reference TRBV11-2 and TRBJ2-3 gives the whole variable domain EAGVAQSPRYKIIEKRQSVAFWCNPISGHATLYWYQQILGQGPKLLIQFQNNGVVDDSQLPKDRFSAERLKGVDSTLKIQPAKLEDSAVYLCASSSPGLRTDTQYFGPGTRLTVL.